This T cell receptor (beta chain) was found in a study of control samples from healthy donors and cancer patients. The method was immunoSEQ multiplex PCR; TCRdb's version includes in-frame clones alone and lacks a portion of them. Found here are around 130,000 clones, about nine tenths of them singletons; the top ten hold approximately 8%. Per germline, CDR1 SNHLY and CDR2 FYNNEI. This CDR3 contains 16 residues. This clone was found once. Its ends do not fully match the called genes, so a read error is possible. V and J are TRBV2 and TRBJ2-6, with TRBD2 matching 9 bases. What was sequenced was PBMCs. The sequence was collected from a man aged 50-60 years with head and neck cancer. CDR3 protein: CASPGSGRSGANVLTF. Written as DNA, the CDR3 is TGTGCCAGCCCAGGGAGCGGGAGGTCTGGTGCCAACGTCCTGACTTTC.